A selection of T cell receptor beta chains follows, all from one sample in a study of blood T cell repertoires in COVID-19. TCRdb's table, derived via immunoSEQ multiplex PCR, lists solely in-frame clones and lacks some. The sample yields 450,000 or so clones, about nine tenths seen once. Sequencing input: PBMCs or T cells enriched from blood (not recorded which). The receptor source for this set is a man between 18 and 29 years old who had recovered from COVID-19. The CDR3 runs from the conserved cysteine through the conserved F or W. The D gene is left open where the match is weak. Clone size is given for some rows only: seen once, a few or many times, or a class if the clone is expanded.

j_call d_call clone_size v_call cdr3_aa cdr3_nt
TRBJ2-7 . . TRBV14 CASSQVTGYSYEQYF TGTGCCAGCAGCCAAGTTACCGGTTACTCCTACGAGCAGTACTTC
TRBJ2-7 TRBD1 . TRBV2 CASRNPGQGSYEQYF TGTGCCAGCAGGAATCCGGGACAGGGATCCTACGAGCAGTACTTC
TRBJ2-5 . . TRBV6-5 CASLNSNLRGETQYF TGTGCCAGCCTCAATTCCAATCTTAGAGGGGAGACCCAGTACTTC
TRBJ2-1 . . TRBV24-1 CATSDRTASNEQFF TGTGCCACCAGTGATAGGACAGCCAGTAATGAGCAGTTCTTC
TRBJ2-5 . . TRBV28 CASRSSSAQYF TGTGCCAGTCGTTCCTCTTCGGCCCAGTACTTC
TRBJ1-2 . once TRBV5-5 CASRLDRANYGYTF TGTGCCAGCAGACTGGACAGAGCTAACTATGGCTACACCTTC
TRBJ1-6 TRBD1 . TRBV27 CASSSGTGWIYNSPLHF TGTGCCAGCAGTTCCGGGACAGGGTGGATCTATAATTCACCCCTCCACTTT
TRBJ2-1 . . TRBV29-1 CSSEGRGIEDEQFF TGCAGCTCTGAAGGTCGCGGGATTGAGGATGAGCAGTTCTTC
TRBJ2-1 TRBD1 . TRBV5-8 CASSYIDRGGDEQFF TGTGCCAGCAGCTACATTGACAGGGGTGGGGATGAGCAGTTCTTC
TRBJ2-7 . few TRBV28 CASSLSVYSYEQYF TGTGCCAGCAGTTTATCGGTGTACTCCTACGAGCAGTACTTC
TRBJ1-2 TRBD1 . TRBV7-9 CASSLALGDSSASNYGYTF TGTGCCAGCAGCTTAGCGCTAGGGGACAGCTCCGCTTCTAACTATGGCTACACCTTC
TRBJ1-5 . . TRBV18 CASSPKLGNGNQPQHF TGTGCCAGCTCACCGAAATTGGGTAACGGGAATCAGCCCCAGCATTTT
TRBJ2-7 TRBD1 . TRBV6-6 CASSLGQGYEQYF TGTGCCAGCAGTTTGGGACAGGGTTACGAGCAGTACTTC
TRBJ2-1 TRBD2 . TRBV2 CASKSIAGGRFF TGTGCCAGCAAAAGTATAGCGGGGGGGCGGTTCTTC
TRBJ2-7 TRBD1 . TRBV5-1 CASSGGQGFFLNEQYF TGCGCCAGCAGCGGAGGACAGGGCTTCTTCCTCAACGAGCAGTACTTC
TRBJ2-3 . . TRBV2 CASLASALIISDTQYF TGTGCCTCCCTAGCTAGCGCTCTTATCATTTCGGATACGCAGTATTTT
TRBJ2-2 TRBD2 . TRBV7-6 CASTKGLAGATGELFF TGTGCCAGCACAAAGGGGCTAGCGGGAGCCACCGGGGAGCTGTTTTTT
TRBJ1-2 TRBD1 once TRBV14 CASSKKTGGLMGYTF TGTGCCAGCAGCAAAAAAACAGGGGGCCTGATGGGCTACACCTTC
TRBJ1-3 . . TRBV16 CASSQHMTASTTSGNTIYF TGTGCCAGCAGCCAACACATGACAGCCTCAACAACCTCTGGAAACACCATATATTTT
TRBJ2-7 . once TRBV2 CASRQSSYEQYF TGTGCCAGCAGACAGAGCTCCTACGAGCAGTACTTC
TRBJ2-2 . . TRBV30 CAWSVLAGELFF TGTGCCTGGAGTGTACTTGCCGGGGAGCTGTTTTTT
TRBJ2-3 TRBD2 . TRBV11-2 CASSSLAGKSTDTQYF TGTGCCAGCAGCTCGTTAGCGGGAAAGAGCACAGATACGCAGTATTTT
TRBJ2-7 TRBD2 . TRBV11-2 CASSLSGGPYEQYF TGTGCCAGCAGCTTATCGGGGGGGCCCTACGAGCAGTACTTC
TRBJ2-2 . . TRBV5-5 CASSQGVGNTGELFF TGTGCCAGCAGCCAAGGAGTCGGGAACACCGGGGAGCTGTTTTTT
TRBJ1-1 . . TRBV10-1 CASRGANTEAFF TGCGCCAGCAGAGGGGCGAACACTGAAGCTTTCTTT
TRBJ2-1 TRBD2 . TRBV10-3 CAISPGRGTPREQFF TGTGCCATCAGTCCCGGGCGGGGGACTCCTAGAGAGCAGTTCTTC
TRBJ2-2 TRBD2 . TRBV4-1 CASSHSGGGDTGELFF TGCGCCAGCAGCCATTCGGGAGGAGGGGACACCGGGGAGCTGTTTTTT
TRBJ1-1 . . TRBV7-8 CASGLFGTLPTGEAFF TGTGCCAGCGGGCTTTTTGGAACGCTGCCAACAGGAGAAGCTTTCTTT
TRBJ1-4 . . TRBV27 CASSLVGQPFEKLFF TGTGCCAGCAGTTTAGTCGGACAGCCATTTGAAAAACTGTTTTTT
TRBJ1-5 . . TRBV10-3 CAMGHPNQPQHF TGTGCCATGGGGCACCCCAATCAGCCCCAGCATTTT
TRBJ1-5 TRBD1 . TRBV28 CASSSPGGRQPQHF TGTGCCAGCAGTAGCCCAGGGGGCAGGCAGCCCCAGCATTTT
TRBJ2-2 TRBD2 few TRBV27 CASIGSGTSGSFGTGELFF TGTGCCAGCATCGGATCCGGGACTAGCGGGAGCTTCGGCACCGGGGAGCTGTTTTTT
TRBJ2-2 . once TRBV3-1/TRBV3-2 CASSQEQGSRTGELFF TGTGCCAGCAGCCAAGAGCAGGGGTCGAGGACCGGGGAGCTGTTTTTT
TRBJ2-1 TRBD2 once TRBV7-9 CASSLVGEGNEQFF TGTGCCAGCAGCTTAGTGGGGGAGGGCAATGAGCAGTTCTTC
TRBJ1-1 . . TRBV2 CATKNRRVTEAFF TGTGCCACTAAAAATCGGAGGGTCACTGAAGCTTTCTTT
TRBJ2-5 TRBD2 . TRBV4-1 CASSQEGLVGRETQYF TGCGCCAGCAGCCAAGAGGGACTAGTGGGTAGGGAGACCCAGTACTTC
TRBJ2-1 TRBD1 . TRBV5-3 CARPPDRGSSYNEQFF TGTGCCAGACCCCCCGACAGGGGGAGCTCCTACAATGAGCAGTTCTTC
TRBJ2-1 . . TRBV7-9 CASSVQEGSRNEQFF TGTGCCAGCAGCGTACAGGAAGGTTCACGCAATGAGCAGTTCTTC
TRBJ1-4 . . TRBV20-1 CSASLQNEKLFF TGCAGTGCTAGTCTCCAGAATGAAAAACTGTTTTTT
TRBJ2-2 . . TRBV19 CASSASAGTGELFF TGTGCCAGTAGTGCCAGCGCGGGCACCGGGGAGCTGTTTTTT
TRBJ1-1 . . TRBV28 CASSLSTIREAFF TGTGCCAGCAGTTTATCGACAATTCGTGAAGCTTTCTTT
TRBJ1-6 TRBD1 . TRBV23-1 CASSQKDRGYSPLHF TGCGCCAGCAGTCAAAAGGACAGGGGGTATTCACCCCTCCACTTT
TRBJ2-7 TRBD2 . TRBV27 CASGIPGLAGFEQYF TGTGCCAGCGGCATTCCGGGACTAGCGGGCTTCGAGCAGTACTTC